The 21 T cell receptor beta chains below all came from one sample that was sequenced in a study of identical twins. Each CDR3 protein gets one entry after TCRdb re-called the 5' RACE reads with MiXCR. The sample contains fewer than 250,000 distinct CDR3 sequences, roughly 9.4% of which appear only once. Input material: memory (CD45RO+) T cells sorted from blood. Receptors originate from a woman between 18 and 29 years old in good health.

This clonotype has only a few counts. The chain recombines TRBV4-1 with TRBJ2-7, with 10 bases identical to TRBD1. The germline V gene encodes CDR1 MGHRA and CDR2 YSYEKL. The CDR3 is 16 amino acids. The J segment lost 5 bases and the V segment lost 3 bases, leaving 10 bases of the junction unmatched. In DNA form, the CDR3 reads TGCGCCAGCAGCCAGGGACAGGGGAGGGGGCTTGACGAGCAGTACTTC. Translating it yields CASSQGQGRGLDEQYF.

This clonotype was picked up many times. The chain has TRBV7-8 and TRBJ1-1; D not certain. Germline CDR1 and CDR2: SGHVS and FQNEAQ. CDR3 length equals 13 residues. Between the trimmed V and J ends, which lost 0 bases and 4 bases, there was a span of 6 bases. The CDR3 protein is CASSLAVVTEAFF. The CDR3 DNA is TGTGCCAGCAGCTTAGCGGTGGTCACTGAAGCTTTCTTT.

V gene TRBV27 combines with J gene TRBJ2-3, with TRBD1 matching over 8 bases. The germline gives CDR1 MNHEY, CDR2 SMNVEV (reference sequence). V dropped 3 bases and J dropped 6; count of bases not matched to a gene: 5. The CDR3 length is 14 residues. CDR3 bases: TGTGCCAGCAGTTTCGACAGGGGATTTGATACGCAGTATTTT. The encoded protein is CASSFDRGFDTQYF.

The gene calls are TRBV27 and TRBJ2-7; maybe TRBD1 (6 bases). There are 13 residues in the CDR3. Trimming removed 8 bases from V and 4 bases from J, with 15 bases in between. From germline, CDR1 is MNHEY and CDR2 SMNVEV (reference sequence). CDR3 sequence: CASGSAGAYEQYF. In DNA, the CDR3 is TGTGCCAGCGGATCGGCAGGGGCATACGAGCAGTACTTC.

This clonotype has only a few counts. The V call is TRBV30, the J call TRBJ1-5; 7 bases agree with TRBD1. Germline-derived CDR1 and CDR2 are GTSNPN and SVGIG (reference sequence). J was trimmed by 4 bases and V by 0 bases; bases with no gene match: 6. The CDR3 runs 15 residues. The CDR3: CAWSVHRGGNQPQHF. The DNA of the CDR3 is TGTGCCTGGAGTGTACACAGGGGTGGAAATCAGCCCCAGCATTTT. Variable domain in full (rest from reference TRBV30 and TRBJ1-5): SQTIHQWPATLVQPVGSPLSLECTVEGTSNPNLYWYRQAAGRGLQLLFYSVGIGQISSEVPQNLSASRPQDRQFILSSKKLLLSDSGFYLCAWSVHRGGNQPQHFGDGTRLSIL.

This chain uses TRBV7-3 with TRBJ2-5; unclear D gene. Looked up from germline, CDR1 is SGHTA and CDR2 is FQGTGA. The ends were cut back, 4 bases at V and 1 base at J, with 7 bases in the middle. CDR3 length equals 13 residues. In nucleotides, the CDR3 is TGTGCCAGCAGCTCGTCTCTCCAAGAGACCCAGTACTTC. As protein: CASSSSLQETQYF.

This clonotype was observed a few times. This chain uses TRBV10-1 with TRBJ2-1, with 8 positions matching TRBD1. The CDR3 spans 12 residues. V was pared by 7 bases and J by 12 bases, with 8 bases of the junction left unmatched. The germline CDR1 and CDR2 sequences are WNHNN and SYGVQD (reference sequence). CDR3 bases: TGCGCCAGCACAAGACAGGGGATAGGGCAGTTCTTC. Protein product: CASTRQGIGQFF.

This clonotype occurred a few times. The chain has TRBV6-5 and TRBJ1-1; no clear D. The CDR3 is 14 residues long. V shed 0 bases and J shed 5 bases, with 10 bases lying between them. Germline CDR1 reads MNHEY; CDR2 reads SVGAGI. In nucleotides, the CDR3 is TGTGCCAGCAGTTACTCAGCTGGACGGACTGAAGCTTTCTTT. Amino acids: CASSYSAGRTEAFF.

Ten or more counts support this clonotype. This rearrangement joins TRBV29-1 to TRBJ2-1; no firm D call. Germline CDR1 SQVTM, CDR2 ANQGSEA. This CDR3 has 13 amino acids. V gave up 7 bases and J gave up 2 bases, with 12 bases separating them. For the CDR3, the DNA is TGCAGCGCAGGAAGAGTGGCCTACAATGAGCAGTTCTTC. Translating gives CSAGRVAYNEQFF.

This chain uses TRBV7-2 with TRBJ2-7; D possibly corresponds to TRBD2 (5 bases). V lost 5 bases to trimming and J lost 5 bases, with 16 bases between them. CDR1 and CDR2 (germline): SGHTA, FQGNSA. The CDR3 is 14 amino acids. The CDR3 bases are TGTGCCAGCAGCCCACAACTAGTCGGCAACGAGCAGTACTTC. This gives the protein CASSPQLVGNEQYF.

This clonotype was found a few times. The CDR3 DNA sequence: TGCAGTGCCACCGCAGAGCGGTACGAGCAGTACTTC. Its protein is CSATAERYEQYF. V and J are TRBV20-1 and TRBJ2-7; the D gene is possibly TRBD2 (5 bases). There are 12 residues in the CDR3. The V and J ends lost 6 bases and 4 bases respectively, with 13 bases between them. Germline V gene sequence: CDR1 DFQATT, CDR2 SNEGSKA (reference sequence).

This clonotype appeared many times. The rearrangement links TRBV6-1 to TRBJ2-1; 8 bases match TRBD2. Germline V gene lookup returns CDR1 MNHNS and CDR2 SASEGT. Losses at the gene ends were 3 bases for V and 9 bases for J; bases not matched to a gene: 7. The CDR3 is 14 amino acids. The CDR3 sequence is CASSDRQRGPEQFF. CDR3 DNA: TGTGCCAGCAGTGACCGCCAGCGGGGGCCTGAGCAGTTCTTC.

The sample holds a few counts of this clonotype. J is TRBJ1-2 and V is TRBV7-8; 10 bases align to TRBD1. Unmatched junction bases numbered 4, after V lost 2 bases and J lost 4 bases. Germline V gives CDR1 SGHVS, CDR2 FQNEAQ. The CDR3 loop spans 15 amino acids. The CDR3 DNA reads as TGTGCCAGCAGCTTAACCGGGACAGGGGTCTATGGCTACACCTTC. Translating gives CASSLTGTGVYGYTF.

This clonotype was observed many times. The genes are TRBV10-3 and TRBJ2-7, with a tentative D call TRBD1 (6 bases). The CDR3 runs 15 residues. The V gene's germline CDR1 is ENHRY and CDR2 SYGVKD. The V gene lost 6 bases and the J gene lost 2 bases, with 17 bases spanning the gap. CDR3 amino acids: CAIRRQEEATYEQYF. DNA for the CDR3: TGTGCCATCAGAAGACAGGAGGAAGCTACCTACGAGCAGTACTTC.

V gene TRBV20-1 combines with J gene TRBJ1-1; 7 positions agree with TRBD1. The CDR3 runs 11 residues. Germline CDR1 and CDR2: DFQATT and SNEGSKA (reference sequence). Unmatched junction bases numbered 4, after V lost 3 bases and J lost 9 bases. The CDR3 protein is CSASGTEKAFF. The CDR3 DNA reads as TGCAGTGCTAGTGGGACAGAAAAAGCTTTCTTT.

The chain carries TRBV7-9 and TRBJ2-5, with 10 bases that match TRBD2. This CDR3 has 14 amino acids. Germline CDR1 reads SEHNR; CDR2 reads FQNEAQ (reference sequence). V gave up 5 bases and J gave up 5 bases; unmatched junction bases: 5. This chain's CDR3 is CASSPGLAEETQYF. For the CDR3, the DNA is TGTGCCAGCAGCCCTGGACTAGCGGAGGAGACCCAGTACTTC.

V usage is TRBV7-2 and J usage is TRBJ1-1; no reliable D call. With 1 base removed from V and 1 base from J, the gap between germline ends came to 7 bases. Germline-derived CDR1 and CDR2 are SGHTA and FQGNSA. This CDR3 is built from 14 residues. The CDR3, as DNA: TGTGCCAGCAGCTTAGAACACCAGAACACTGAAGCTTTCTTT. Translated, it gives CASSLEHQNTEAFF.

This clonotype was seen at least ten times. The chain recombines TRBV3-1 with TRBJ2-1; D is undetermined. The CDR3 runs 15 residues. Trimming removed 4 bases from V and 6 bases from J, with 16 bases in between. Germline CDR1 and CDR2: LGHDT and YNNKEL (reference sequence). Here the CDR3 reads CASSLQGRLPNEQFF. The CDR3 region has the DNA TGTGCCAGCAGCCTACAAGGTCGGCTCCCCAATGAGCAGTTCTTC.

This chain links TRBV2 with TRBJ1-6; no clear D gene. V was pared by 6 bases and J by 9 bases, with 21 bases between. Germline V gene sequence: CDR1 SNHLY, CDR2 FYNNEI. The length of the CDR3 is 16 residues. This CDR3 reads CASSAQVPGSLSPLHF. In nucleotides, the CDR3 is TGTGCCAGCAGCGCCCAGGTTCCGGGCAGCCTTTCACCCCTCCACTTT. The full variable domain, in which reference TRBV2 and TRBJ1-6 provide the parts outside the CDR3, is EPEVTQTPSHQVTQMGQEVILRCVPISNHLYFYWYRQILGQKVEFLVSFYNNEISEKSEIFDDQFSVERPDGSNFTLKIRSTKLEDSAMYFCASSAQVPGSLSPLHFGNGTRLTVT.

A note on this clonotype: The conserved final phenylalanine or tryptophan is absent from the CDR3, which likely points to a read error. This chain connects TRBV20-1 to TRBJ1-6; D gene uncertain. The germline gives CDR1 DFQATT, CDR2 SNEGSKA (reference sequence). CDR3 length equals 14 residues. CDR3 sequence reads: CSASFRRYNPPLHL. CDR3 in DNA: TGCAGTGCTAGTTTTCGGCGCTATAATCCACCCCTCCACCTT.

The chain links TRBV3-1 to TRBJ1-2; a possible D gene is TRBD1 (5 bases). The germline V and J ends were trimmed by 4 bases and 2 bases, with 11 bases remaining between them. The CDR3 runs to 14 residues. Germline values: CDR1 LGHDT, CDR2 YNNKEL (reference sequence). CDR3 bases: TGTGCCAGCAGCCCCCGGGACTCGAACTATGGCTACACCTTC. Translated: CASSPRDSNYGYTF.